The clone carrying this T cell receptor (beta chain) was seen ten or more times. These data originate in a study of early T cells in non-severe SARS-CoV-2 infection. Study-level background: Chains were unpaired, as sequencing was done on bulk RNA from unsorted whole blood.

Each cDNA molecule carried a unique molecular identifier. One entry per CDR3 protein, called by TCRdb with MiXCR from the 5' RACE reads. This sample has tens of thousands of distinct CDR3 sequences, with 12% found just once. The V end was cut by 2 bases, the J end by 4 bases, with 9 bases between. The CDR3 consists of 14 residues. Per germline, CDR1 MNHEY and CDR2 SVGEGT. The sample was whole blood, taken at baseline. This chain connects TRBV6-2 or TRBV6-3 to TRBJ1-5; unclear D gene. The TCR sequence derives from an adult who was a healthcare worker with PCR-confirmed SARS-CoV-2 infection or an uninfected control (not recorded which). The donor label of this sample is uncertain. The CDR3 sequence is CASSYRQENQPQHF. Here the CDR3 DNA reads TGTGCCAGCAGTTACAGGCAGGAAAATCAGCCCCAGCATTTT.